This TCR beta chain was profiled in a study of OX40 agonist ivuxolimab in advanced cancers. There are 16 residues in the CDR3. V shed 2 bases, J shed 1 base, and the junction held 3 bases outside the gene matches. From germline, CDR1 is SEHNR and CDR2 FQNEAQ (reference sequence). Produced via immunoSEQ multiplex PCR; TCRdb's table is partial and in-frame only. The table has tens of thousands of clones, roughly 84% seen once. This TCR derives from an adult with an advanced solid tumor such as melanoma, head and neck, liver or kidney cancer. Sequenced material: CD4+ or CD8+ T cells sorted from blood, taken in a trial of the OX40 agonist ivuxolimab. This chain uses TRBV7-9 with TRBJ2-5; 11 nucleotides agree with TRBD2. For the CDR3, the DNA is TGTGCCAGCAGCTTATCTGGGACTAGCGGCCAAGAGACCCAGTACTTC. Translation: CASSLSGTSGQETQYF.